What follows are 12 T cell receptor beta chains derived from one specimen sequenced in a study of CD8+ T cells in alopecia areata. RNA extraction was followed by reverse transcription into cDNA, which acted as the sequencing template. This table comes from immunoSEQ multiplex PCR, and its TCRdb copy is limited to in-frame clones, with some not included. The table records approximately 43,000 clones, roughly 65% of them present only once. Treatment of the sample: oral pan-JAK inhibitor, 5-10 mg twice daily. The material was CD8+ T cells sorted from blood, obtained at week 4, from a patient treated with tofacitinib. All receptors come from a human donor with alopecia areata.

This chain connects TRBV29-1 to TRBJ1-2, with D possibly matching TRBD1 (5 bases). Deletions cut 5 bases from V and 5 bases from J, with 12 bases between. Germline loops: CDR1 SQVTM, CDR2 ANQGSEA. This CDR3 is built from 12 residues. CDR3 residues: CSVTDRLYGYTF. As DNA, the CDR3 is TGCAGCGTTACCGACAGATTGTATGGCTACACCTTC.

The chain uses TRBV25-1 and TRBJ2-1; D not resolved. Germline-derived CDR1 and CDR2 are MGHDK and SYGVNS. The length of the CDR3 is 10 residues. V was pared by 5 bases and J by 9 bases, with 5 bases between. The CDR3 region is CASSSGEQFF. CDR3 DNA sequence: TGTGCCAGCAGTAGTGGTGAGCAGTTCTTC.

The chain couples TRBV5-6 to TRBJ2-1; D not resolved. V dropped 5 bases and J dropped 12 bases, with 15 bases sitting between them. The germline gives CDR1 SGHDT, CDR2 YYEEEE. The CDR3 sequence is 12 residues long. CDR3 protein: CASSPLGSRQFF. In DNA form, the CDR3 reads TGTGCCAGCAGTCCCTTGGGATCGCGGCAGTTCTTC.

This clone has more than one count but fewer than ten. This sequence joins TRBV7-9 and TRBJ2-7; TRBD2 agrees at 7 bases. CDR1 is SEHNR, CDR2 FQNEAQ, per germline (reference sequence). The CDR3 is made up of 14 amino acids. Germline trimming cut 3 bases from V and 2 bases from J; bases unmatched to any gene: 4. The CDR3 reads CASSLGLAAYEQYF. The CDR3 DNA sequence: TGTGCCAGCAGCTTGGGGCTAGCGGCCTACGAGCAGTACTTC.

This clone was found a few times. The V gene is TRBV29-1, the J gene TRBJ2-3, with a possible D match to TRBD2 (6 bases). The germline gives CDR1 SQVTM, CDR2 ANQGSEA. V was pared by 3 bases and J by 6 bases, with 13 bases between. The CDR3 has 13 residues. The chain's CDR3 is CSVEEGAGDTQYF. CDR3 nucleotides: TGCAGCGTTGAGGAGGGCGCGGGGGATACGCAGTATTTT.

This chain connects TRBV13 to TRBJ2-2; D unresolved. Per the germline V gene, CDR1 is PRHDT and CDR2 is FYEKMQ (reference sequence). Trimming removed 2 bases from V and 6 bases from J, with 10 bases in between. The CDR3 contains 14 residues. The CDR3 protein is CASSLMAGPGELFF. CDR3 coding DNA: TGTGCCAGCAGCTTAATGGCAGGCCCCGGGGAGCTGTTTTTT.

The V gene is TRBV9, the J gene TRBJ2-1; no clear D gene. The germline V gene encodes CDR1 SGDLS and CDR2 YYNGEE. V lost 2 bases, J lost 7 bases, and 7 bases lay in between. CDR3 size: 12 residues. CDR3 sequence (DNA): TGTGCCAGCAGCGTGGCCGCGAATGAGCAGTTCTTC. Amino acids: CASSVAANEQFF.

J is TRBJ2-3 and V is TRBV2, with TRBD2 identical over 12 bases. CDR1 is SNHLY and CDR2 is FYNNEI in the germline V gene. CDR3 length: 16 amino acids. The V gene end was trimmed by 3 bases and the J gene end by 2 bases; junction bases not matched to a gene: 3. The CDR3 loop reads CASSDGLAGSTDTQYF. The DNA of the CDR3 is TGTGCCAGCAGTGATGGACTAGCGGGGTCCACAGATACGCAGTATTTT.

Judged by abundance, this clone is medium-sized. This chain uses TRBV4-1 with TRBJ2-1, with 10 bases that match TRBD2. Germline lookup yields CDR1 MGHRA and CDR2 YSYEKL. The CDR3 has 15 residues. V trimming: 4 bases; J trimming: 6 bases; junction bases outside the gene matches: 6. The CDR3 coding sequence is TGCGCCAGCAGCCCGAAGCGGGGGGGAGGCAATGAGCAGTTCTTC. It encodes CASSPKRGGGNEQFF.

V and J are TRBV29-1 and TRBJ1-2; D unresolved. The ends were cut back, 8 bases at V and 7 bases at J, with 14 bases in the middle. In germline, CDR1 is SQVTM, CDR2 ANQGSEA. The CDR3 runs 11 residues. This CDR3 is CSLAYDVGYTF. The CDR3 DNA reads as TGCAGCCTCGCCTATGATGTTGGCTACACCTTC.

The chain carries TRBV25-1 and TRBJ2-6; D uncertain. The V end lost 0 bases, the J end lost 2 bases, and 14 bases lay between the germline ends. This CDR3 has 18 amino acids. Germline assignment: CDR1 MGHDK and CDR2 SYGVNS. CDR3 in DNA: TGTGCCAGCAGTGAATATCATATTGGGTCAGCTGGGGCCAACGTCCTGACTTTC. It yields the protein CASSEYHIGSAGANVLTF.

In DNA form, the CDR3 reads TGCAGCGTTGTGGGGACAGAGGGAGGTGAAGCTTTCTTT. Its translation is CSVVGTEGGEAFF. The rearrangement uses TRBV29-1 and TRBJ1-1, with 7 bases lining up with TRBD1. V lost 4 bases to trimming and J lost 7 bases; unmatched junction nucleotides: 9. Germline V CDR1 and CDR2: SQVTM, ANQGSEA. The CDR3 totals 13 residues.